This TCR beta chain came from a study of blood T cell repertoires in COVID-19. Across the study: Whether acute or convalescent, the COVID-19 samples came from the United States, Italy and Spain. PBMCs, B-cell-depleted T cells, or T cells provided the cDNA or gDNA that made up the material.

Trimming took 2 bases from V and 0 from J, leaving 10 bases between them. The CDR3 is 15 residues long. Germline lookup yields CDR1 SEHNR and CDR2 FQNEAQ (reference sequence). Authors' data handling: By means of reference gene primer amplification, nucleated cell counts were estimated. The data were produced by immunoSEQ multiplex PCR, yet TCRdb's version contains in-frame clones alone and is incomplete. Clone size and V and J calls were adopted from that table, with D and trimming inferred from the DNA. Found here are 230,000 or so clones, around 80% of them singletons; the top ten hold just under 20%.

The V gene is TRBV7-9, the J gene TRBJ1-1; the D gene is possibly TRBD1 (5 bases). This TCR was sampled from a man in his thirties or forties with active or convalescent COVID-19. Sequencing input: peripheral blood. CDR3 nucleotides: TGTGCCAGCAGCTTACGTTGGGGGGTGAACACTGAAGCTTTCTTT. Its translation: CASSLRWGVNTEAFF.